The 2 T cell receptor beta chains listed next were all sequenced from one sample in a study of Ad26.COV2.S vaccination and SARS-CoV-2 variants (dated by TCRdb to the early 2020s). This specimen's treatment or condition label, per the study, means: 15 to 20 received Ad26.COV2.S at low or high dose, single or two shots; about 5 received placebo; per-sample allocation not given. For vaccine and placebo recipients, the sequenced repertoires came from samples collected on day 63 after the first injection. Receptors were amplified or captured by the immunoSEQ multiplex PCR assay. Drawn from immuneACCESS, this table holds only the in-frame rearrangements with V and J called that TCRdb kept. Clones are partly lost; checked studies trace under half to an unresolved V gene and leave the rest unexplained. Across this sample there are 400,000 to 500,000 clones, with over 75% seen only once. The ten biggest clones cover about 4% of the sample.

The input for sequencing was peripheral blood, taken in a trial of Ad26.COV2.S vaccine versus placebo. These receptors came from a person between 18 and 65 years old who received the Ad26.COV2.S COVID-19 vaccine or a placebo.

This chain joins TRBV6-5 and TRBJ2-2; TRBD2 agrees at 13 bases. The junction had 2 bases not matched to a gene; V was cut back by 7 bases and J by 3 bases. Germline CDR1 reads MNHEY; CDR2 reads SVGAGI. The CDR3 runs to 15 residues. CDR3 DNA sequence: TGTGCCAGCAAAGGACTAGCGGGGGACACCGGGGAGCTGTTTTTT. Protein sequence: CASKGLAGDTGELFF.

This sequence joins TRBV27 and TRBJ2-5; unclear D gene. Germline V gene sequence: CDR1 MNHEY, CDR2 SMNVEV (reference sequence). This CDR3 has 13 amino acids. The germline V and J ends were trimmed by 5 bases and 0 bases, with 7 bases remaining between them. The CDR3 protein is CASSRLNQETQYF. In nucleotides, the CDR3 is TGTGCCAGCAGTAGGTTAAACCAAGAGACCCAGTACTTC.